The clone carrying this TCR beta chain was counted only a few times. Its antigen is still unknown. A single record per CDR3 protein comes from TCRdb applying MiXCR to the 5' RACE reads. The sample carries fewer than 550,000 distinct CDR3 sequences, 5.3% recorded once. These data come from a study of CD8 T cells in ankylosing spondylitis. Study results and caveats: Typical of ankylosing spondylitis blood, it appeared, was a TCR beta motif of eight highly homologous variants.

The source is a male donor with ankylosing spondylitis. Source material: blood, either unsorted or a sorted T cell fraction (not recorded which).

CDR3 sequence (DNA): TGCAGCGTTGAAGGTGAGGGGGACGAGCAGTACTTC. This codes for CSVEGEGDEQYF. The rearrangement links TRBV29-1 to TRBJ2-7; D perhaps matches TRBD1 (6 bases). The length of the CDR3 is 12 residues. The V gene lost 1 base and the J gene lost 5 bases, with 9 bases spanning the gap. Per germline, CDR1 SQVTM and CDR2 ANQGSEA.